The clone carrying this T cell receptor beta chain appeared once. The assay was immunoSEQ multiplex PCR, and TCRdb's table has in-frame clones only and misses some. Of 200,000 to 300,000 clones detected, approximately 95% appear once; the ten largest clones hold roughly 0.51%. These data are taken from a study of T cell responses to AZD1222 COVID-19 vaccine. Deletions cut 6 bases from V and 9 bases from J, with 7 bases between. CDR1 and CDR2 (germline): DFQATT, SNEGSKA (reference sequence). The CDR3 consists of 9 residues. The sequence was obtained from an adult in good health. V is TRBV20-1 and J is TRBJ2-3, with D tentatively TRBD1 (5 bases). The material was peripheral blood, obtained on day 0 of AZD1222 vaccination. CDR3 amino acids: CSAPGTQYF. The CDR3 coding sequence is TGCAGTGCCCCAGGGACGCAGTATTTT.